The rows below give T cell receptor beta chains drawn from one sample of a study of T cells in Graves' hyperthyroidism and ophthalmopathy. TCRdb ran MiXCR on the multiplex PCR reads and lists one entry per CDR3 protein. The repertoire holds 410,000 or so distinct CDR3 sequences, with roughly 14% as singletons. The sample comprised blood. Every receptor here comes from a man aged 18 to 30 with Graves' ophthalmopathy. Each CDR3 is given with its conserved first and last residue.

J: TRBJ2-5; V: TRBV28; CDR3: CASSLLRGGPRETQYF
J: TRBJ1-2; V: TRBV24-1; CDR3: CATSETASGGYTF
J: TRBJ2-7; V: TRBV20-1; CDR3: CSARVGPGSYEQYF
J: TRBJ2-3; V: TRBV5-5; CDR3: CASSRDSLANTQYF
J: TRBJ2-5; V: TRBV20-1; CDR3: CSARGGGKGYQETQYF
J: TRBJ2-3; V: TRBV3-1; CDR3: CASSPVLGTQYF
J: TRBJ2-1; V: TRBV5-1; CDR3: CASSSGPQTSYNEQFF
J: TRBJ2-4; V: TRBV19; CDR3: CASSLDVWTGGSNIQYF
J: TRBJ2-1; V: TRBV27; CDR3: CASSFQGTPGPNEQFF
J: TRBJ2-1; V: TRBV30; CDR3: CAWSGILAGGRSYNEQFF
J: TRBJ1-6; V: TRBV20-1; CDR3: CSARDPQTYNSPLHF
J: TRBJ1-4; V: TRBV11-2; CDR3: CASSLDPGVGFEKLFF
J: TRBJ2-5; V: TRBV29-1; CDR3: CSVRLAGGETQYF
J: TRBJ2-1; V: TRBV10-3; CDR3: CAIAWGTGGVEDEQFF